This record concerns one TCR beta chain sequence. Other nucleotide sequences from this sample produce the same CDR3. The CDR3 totals 16 residues. J was trimmed by 1 base and V by 3 bases; bases with no gene match: 5. CDR1 is MNHEY, CDR2 SMNVEV, per germline (reference sequence). Profiled with immunoSEQ multiplex PCR; TCRdb holds only in-frame clones, not every one. In the table there are some 15,000 clones, about 79% of which are singletons. The record originates from a study of lymphopenia after photon versus proton radiotherapy. The rearrangement joins TRBV27 to TRBJ2-1, with TRBD2 identical over 8 bases. This sample comprised peripheral blood, obtained from a patient treated with proton-based radiotherapy. The receptor's source is a man aged 70-80 years with pancreatic cancer. The CDR3, as DNA: TGTGCCAGCAGTTTCAGCGGGAGTGGGTCCTACAATGAGCAGTTCTTC. This sequence encodes CASSFSGSGSYNEQFF.